This T cell receptor beta chain emerged from a study of blood T cell repertoires in COVID-19. The overall study: Samples of COVID-19 (acute and convalescent) were obtained from the United States, Italy and Spain.

With respect to this clone: One end of the junction does not line up with germline, which may come from a read error.

In the original workflow: From reference gene primer amplification, estimates of nucleated cell counts were derived. Clones were read by immunoSEQ multiplex PCR, and TCRdb kept only the in-frame ones, dropping some. The V and J calls and the clone size are those of that table, but D and trimming were determined from the DNA. The data show roughly 440,000 clones, approximately 90% seen once. In Seattle, patients joined the study during active infection and were tracked longitudinally. This CDR3 region has 12 residues. The germline V gene has CDR1 SEHNR and CDR2 FQNEAQ (reference sequence). The sequence was collected from a woman aged 50 to 60 with COVID-19, enrolled during active disease. The V call is TRBV7-9, the J call TRBJ2-7; TRBD1 is a possible D gene (6 bases). Source material: peripheral blood. The CDR3: CASSFSSGTTDF. CDR3 nucleotide sequence: TGTGCCAGCAGCTTCTCATCCGGGACAACCGATTTC.